This TCR beta chain emerged from a study of blood T cell repertoires in COVID-19. About the study: PBMCs, B-cell-depleted T cells, or T cells were the source of the cDNA or gDNA that made up the material.

CDR1 is SGHRS, CDR2 YFSETQ, per germline. V lost 0 bases and J lost 1, with 10 bases in between. CDR3 length: 15 residues. TCRdb's table, derived via immunoSEQ multiplex PCR, lists solely in-frame clones and lacks some. Of about 130,000 clones in the sample, about 89% were seen once. The source material was peripheral blood. This TCR came from a middle-aged man with active COVID-19. The chain links TRBV5-1 to TRBJ1-1, with a weak D call TRBD1 (5 bases). Written as DNA, the CDR3 is TGCGCCAGCAGCTTGGGTACCACAGGGAACACTGAAGCTTTCTTT. Its protein is CASSLGTTGNTEAFF.